These 17 T cell receptor beta chains came from one sample sequenced in a study of cytomegalovirus exposure and HLA in healthy donors. The PCR made use of 60 Vbeta and 13 Jbeta primers. Data came from immunoSEQ multiplex PCR; TCRdb stores just in-frame clones and leaves some out. The sample carries about 210,000 clones, approximately 86% recorded once. The sample consisted of PBMCs. These receptors all come from a woman in her thirties in good health and CMV-seronegative.

A note on this clone: The same CDR3 is also encoded by other DNA sequences in this sample. The chain couples TRBV5-1 to TRBJ1-5; D is unresolved. Between the trimmed V and J ends, which lost 0 bases and 5 bases, there was a span of 6 bases. The CDR3 covers 13 residues. CDR1 and CDR2 from the germline V gene are SGHRS and YFSETQ. CDR3 nucleotides: TGCGCCAGCAGCTTGGCCGGGGATCAGCCCCAGCATTTT. This sequence encodes CASSLAGDQPQHF.

This chain connects TRBV6-5 to TRBJ2-1; weak D call: TRBD2 (6 bases). V lost 6 bases to trimming and J lost 0 bases, with 12 bases between them. This CDR3 has 15 amino acids. Germline CDR1 MNHEY, CDR2 SVGAGI. The CDR3 protein is CASRGGMSSYNEQFF. The CDR3 DNA reads as TGTGCCAGCAGGGGCGGGATGAGCTCCTACAATGAGCAGTTCTTC.

This clone was seen a handful of times. This chain links TRBV11-2 with TRBJ2-7; 9 bases align to TRBD2. V was clipped by 5 bases and J by 0 bases; unmatched bases: 14. Germline lookup yields CDR1 SGHAT and CDR2 FQNNGV. The CDR3 extends over 18 amino acids. CDR3 DNA: TGTGCCAGCAGCCCAATAAACCGGGGTAGCGGGAGCTCCTACGAGCAGTACTTC. This sequence encodes CASSPINRGSGSSYEQYF.

The CDR3 region has the DNA TGTGCCAGCAGTTACGGAGAGGTGGGACAGGGCATTGGTGAGCAGTTCTTC. Translating it yields CASSYGEVGQGIGEQFF. The gene calls are TRBV27 and TRBJ2-1, with 9 bases fitting TRBD1. CDR1 is MNHEY and CDR2 is SMNVEV in the germline V gene (reference sequence). Trimming cost V 4 bases and J 9 bases; bases outside gene matches: 16. The CDR3 loop spans 17 amino acids.

A single count supports this clone. The rearrangement joins TRBV18 to TRBJ2-6; D not resolved. Germline V CDR1 and CDR2: KGHSH, LQKENI. The CDR3 is 17 amino acids. Trimming pared 1 base from V and 0 bases from J, leaving 10 bases between. CDR3 DNA: TGTGCCAGCTCACCACAACTTCGACTCTCTGGGGCCAACGTCCTGACTTTC. Its translation: CASSPQLRLSGANVLTF.

The V call is TRBV5-4, the J call TRBJ1-2, with D possibly matching TRBD1 (5 bases). This CDR3 is 16 amino acids long. The germline V gene has CDR1 SGHNT and CDR2 YYREEE (reference sequence). Deletions cut 0 bases from V and 4 bases from J, with 16 bases between. The chain's CDR3 is CASSLGGAQGGYGYTF. The CDR3, as DNA: TGTGCCAGCAGCTTGGGGGGCGCCCAGGGCGGCTATGGCTACACCTTC. The full variable domain, its missing parts supplied by reference TRBV5-4 and TRBJ1-2, is ETGVTQSPTHLIKTRGQQVTLRCSSQSGHNTVSWYQQALGQGPQFIFQYYREEENGRGNFPPRFSGLQFPNYSSELNVNALELDDSALYLCASSLGGAQGGYGYTFGSGTRLTVV.

The sample holds a few counts of this clone. This rearrangement joins TRBV13 to TRBJ2-7; 8 positions agree with TRBD1. CDR1 and CDR2 (germline): PRHDT, FYEKMQ (reference sequence). V lost 2 bases, J lost 2 bases, and 8 bases stayed unmatched. This CDR3 is built from 16 residues. CDR3 region: CASSLKKRDRTYEQYF. CDR3 sequence (DNA): TGTGCCAGCAGCTTAAAGAAGAGGGACAGGACCTACGAGCAGTACTTC.

The chain uses TRBV5-1 and TRBJ2-7, with D possibly matching TRBD2 (5 bases). CDR3 length: 14 residues. Trimming left V 4 bases short and J 5 bases short, with 16 bases between. The germline CDR1 and CDR2 sequences are SGHRS and YFSETQ. CDR3 protein: CASSLGGLGDEQYF. CDR3 nucleotide sequence: TGCGCCAGCAGCCTCGGCGGGCTCGGGGACGAGCAGTACTTC.

As concerns this clone: One end of the junction does not line up with germline, which may come from a read error. V is TRBV7-7 and J is TRBJ2-2; D perhaps matches TRBD2 (6 bases). There are 14 residues in the CDR3. Per germline, CDR1 SSHAT and CDR2 FNYEAQ (reference sequence). This CDR3 is CASSGSLASGELFF. The CDR3 nucleotides are TGTGCTAGCAGCGGATCACTAGCTAGCGGGGAGCTGTTTTTT.

The genes are TRBV2 and TRBJ2-7; 12 positions agree with TRBD2. This CDR3 has 14 amino acids. Germline V gene sequence: CDR1 SNHLY, CDR2 FYNNEI. V lost 7 bases, J lost 2 bases, and 3 bases stayed unmatched. The CDR3 DNA is TGTGCCAGCATTTGGACTAGCGGGGCCTACGAGCAGTACTTC. Amino acids: CASIWTSGAYEQYF.

This clone has a handful of counts. The J gene is TRBJ2-1, the V gene TRBV29-1; TRBD2 matches 13 bases. V trimming: 4 bases; J trimming: 6 bases; junction bases outside the gene matches: 3. The CDR3 has 14 residues. Per the germline V gene, CDR1 is SQVTM and CDR2 is ANQGSEA. CDR3 nucleotide sequence: TGCAGCGTTGCACTAGCGGGAGGGCCCAATGAGCAGTTCTTC. Translation gives CSVALAGGPNEQFF.

This clone appeared once. The rearrangement links TRBV7-9 to TRBJ1-2; TRBD1 agrees at 9 bases. This CDR3 has 16 residues. Losses at the gene ends were 3 bases for V and 4 bases for J; bases not matched to a gene: 9. Germline V gives CDR1 SEHNR, CDR2 FQNEAQ (reference sequence). The CDR3 coding sequence is TGTGCCAGCAGCTTCATACCGGGACAGGGTACCTATGGCTACACCTTC. Protein product: CASSFIPGQGTYGYTF.

V is TRBV5-1 and J is TRBJ2-3, with a possible D match to TRBD1 (6 bases). Trimming cost V 4 bases and J 2 bases, with 11 bases left between them. The germline CDR1 and CDR2 sequences are SGHRS and YFSETQ. The CDR3 has 14 residues. This CDR3 reads CASSATGTTDTQYF. Written as DNA, the CDR3 is TGCGCCAGCAGCGCCACAGGGACCACAGATACGCAGTATTTT.

The chain carries TRBV27 and TRBJ1-4, with 9 bases lining up with TRBD1. CDR3 length: 19 residues. Germline CDR1 reads MNHEY; CDR2 reads SMNVEV (reference sequence). V was pared by 0 bases and J by 0 bases, with 8 bases of the junction left unmatched. For the CDR3, the DNA is TGTGCCAGCAGTTTATCACCTACAGGGGGCTGGGCAACTAATGAAAAACTGTTTTTT. Encoded protein: CASSLSPTGGWATNEKLFF.

J is TRBJ1-1 and V is TRBV13; D is uncertain. With 1 base removed from V and 0 bases from J, the gap between germline ends came to 9 bases. The CDR3 covers 15 residues. CDR1 and CDR2 from the germline V gene are PRHDT and FYEKMQ (reference sequence). The CDR3 bases are TGTGCCAGCAGCTTAGAGCAGGCTGTGAACACTGAAGCTTTCTTT. Translating it yields CASSLEQAVNTEAFF.

V gene TRBV4-2 combines with J gene TRBJ1-1; 8 bases line up with TRBD1. Germline CDR1 and CDR2: LGHNA and YNFKEQ. V gave up 1 base and J gave up 3 bases; unmatched junction bases: 4. This CDR3 has 15 residues. CDR3 amino acids: CASSQGRGQDTEAFF. In DNA, the CDR3 is TGTGCCAGCAGCCAAGGCAGGGGGCAGGACACTGAAGCTTTCTTT.

In this sample, this clone turned up once. The genes are TRBV30 and TRBJ2-7, with 8 bases matching TRBD1. From germline, CDR1 is GTSNPN and CDR2 SVGIG (reference sequence). Trimming took 1 base from V and 0 from J; bases not matched to a gene: 5. The CDR3 runs to 15 residues. The CDR3 coding sequence is TGTGCCTGGAGTGAAGGACAGGGCATCTCCTACGAGCAGTACTTC. Protein: CAWSEGQGISYEQYF. Based on the CDR3 plus reference TRBV30 and TRBJ2-7, the full variable domain is SQTIHQWPATLVQPVGSPLSLECTVEGTSNPNLYWYRQAAGRGLQLLFYSVGIGQISSEVPQNLSASRPQDRQFILSSKKLLLSDSGFYLCAWSEGQGISYEQYFGPGTRLTVT.